The subject of this entry is one TCR beta chain. The antigen remains unidentified. This sample stems from a study of blood T cells in healthy people across ages. Study results and caveats: Considered underestimates were the diversity estimates obtained from one million T cells. There was a strong correlation between TCR beta diversity and naive T cell percentage. A conclusive naive versus antigen-experienced comparison was prevented by the unsorted PBMCs.

The use of a sample-barcoded 5' primer and a J-beta primer mix characterized a second PCR of roughly 7 to 11 cycles. A single record per CDR3 protein comes from TCRdb applying MiXCR to the 5' RACE reads. This sample carries roughly 830,000 distinct CDR3 sequences, around 62% of them seen once, and the ten largest clones take about 30%. Peripheral blood from each donor was collected in a volume of 9.5 to 10 milliliters. This receptor was identified in a man between 25 and 39 years old in good health. Source material: blood.

CDR3 coding DNA: TGCGCCAGCAGCCAAGATAGGGACAGGACGGGGAACACTGAAGCTTTCTTT. It is translated as CASSQDRDRTGNTEAFF. The chain has TRBV4-1 and TRBJ1-1, with 8 bases fitting TRBD1. The CDR3 length is 17 residues. Trimming removed 0 bases from V and 1 base from J; junction bases left unmatched: 7. Germline lookup yields CDR1 MGHRA and CDR2 YSYEKL.